These T cell receptor beta chains were read from a single sample in a study of neurological immune-mediated disorders. From the 5' RACE reads, TCRdb called clonotypes with MiXCR, one entry per CDR3 protein. The sample carries tens of thousands of distinct CDR3 sequences, approximately 4.2% recorded once. The sample consisted of PBMCs. The receptors stem from a man aged 30 to 45 with multiple sclerosis. Both conserved end residues are part of each CDR3. D genes are given only for firm matches. Some rows have no size entry. The others give once, few or many, or a class for an expanded clone.

d_gene | j_gene | v_gene | abundance | CDR3aa | CDR3nt
- | TRBJ2-2 | TRBV20-1 | many | CSAPTGIGGGELFF | TGCAGTGCCCCAACTGGGATCGGGGGCGGGGAGCTGTTTTTT
- | TRBJ2-2 | TRBV5-1 | - | CASSLGTTGELFF | TGCGCCAGCAGCTTGGGAACCACCGGGGAGCTGTTTTTT
- | TRBJ1-2 | TRBV27 | few | CASSLTVLESYTF | TGTGCCAGCAGTCTAACAGTCCTCGAGAGCTACACCTTC
TRBD2 | TRBJ2-5 | TRBV25-1 | many | CASNARGAQETQYF | TGTGCCAGCAACGCGCGGGGGGCTCAAGAGACCCAGTACTTC
- | TRBJ2-5 | TRBV15 | many | CATSRDRLQETQYF | TGTGCCACCAGCAGAGACAGACTACAAGAGACCCAGTACTTC
TRBD2 | TRBJ2-1 | TRBV12-3/TRBV12-4 | few | CASISGGSYNEQFF | TGTGCCAGCATTAGCGGGGGTTCCTACAATGAGCAGTTCTTC
TRBD2 | TRBJ2-4 | TRBV24-1 | many | CATAGGETIQYF | TGTGCCACCGCCGGGGGGGAGACCATTCAGTACTTC
- | TRBJ1-2 | TRBV7-2 | many | CASSVGSWEGYTF | TGTGCCAGCAGCGTCGGAAGCTGGGAAGGCTACACCTTC
- | TRBJ2-7 | TRBV27 | many | CASSSIEGSYEQYF | TGTGCCAGCAGTTCCATAGAGGGATCCTACGAGCAGTACTTC
- | TRBJ1-5 | TRBV10-3 | many | CAISDLGNQPQNF | TGTGCCATCAGTGACTTGGGCAATCAGCCCCAGAATTTT
- | TRBJ1-2 | TRBV10-3 | - | CAISATDYGYTF | TGTGCCATCAGTGCGACAGATTATGGCTACACCTTC
- | TRBJ1-1 | TRBV20-1 | many | CSARVRMNTEAFF | TGCAGTGCTAGAGTGCGGATGAACACTGAAGCTTTCTTT
TRBD2 | TRBJ2-1 | TRBV6-1 | many | CASGGGYNEQFF | TGTGCCAGCGGGGGGGGCTACAATGAGCAGTTCTTC
- | TRBJ2-3 | TRBV5-6 | many | CASSLAGLTDTQYF | TGTGCCAGCAGCTTGGCGGGGCTCACAGATACGCAGTATTTT
- | TRBJ2-3 | TRBV5-1 | many | CASSLRVGGPGDTQYF | TGCGCCAGCAGCTTGAGGGTAGGGGGGCCAGGGGATACGCAGTATTTT
- | TRBJ1-5 | TRBV12-3/TRBV12-4 | few | CASSPSGGTNQPQNF | TGTGCCAGCAGTCCCAGCGGTGGCACTAATCAGCCCCAGAATTTT
- | TRBJ2-3 | TRBV10-3 | many | CAITEGLRDTDTQYF | TGTGCCATCACCGAGGGACTTCGTGACACAGATACGCAGTATTTT
- | TRBJ1-2 | TRBV6-6 | - | CASVEGQINYGYTF | TGTGCCAGCGTAGAGGGTCAAATTAACTATGGCTACACCTTC
- | TRBJ1-1 | TRBV12-3/TRBV12-4 | many | CASSPQRVNTEAFF | TGTGCCAGCAGTCCACAGAGAGTGAACACTGAAGCTTTCTTT
TRBD1 | TRBJ1-1 | TRBV12-3/TRBV12-4 | many | CASSFPPGTGWPRNTEAFF | TGTGCCAGCAGTTTCCCCCCCGGGACAGGGTGGCCGCGAAACACTGAAGCTTTCTTT
- | TRBJ2-7 | TRBV20-1 | many | CSARDPAAPSYEQYF | TGCAGTGCTAGAGATCCAGCAGCCCCTTCCTACGAGCAGTACTTC
- | TRBJ2-5 | TRBV5-1 | many | CASSLGSTQETQYF | TGCGCCAGCAGCTTGGGGTCTACACAAGAGACCCAGTACTTC
- | TRBJ2-1 | TRBV20-1 | many | CSARAASGQARSGNEQFF | TGCAGTGCTAGAGCTGCTAGCGGACAGGCAAGAAGCGGCAATGAGCAGTTCTTC
- | TRBJ2-7 | TRBV7-2 | many | CASSSQALYEQYF | TGTGCCAGCAGCTCACAAGCCCTCTACGAGCAGTACTTC
TRBD2 | TRBJ2-1 | TRBV7-3 | few | CASSSLPRGAENEQFF | TGTGCCAGCAGCAGCCTCCCGCGGGGGGCGGAAAATGAGCAGTTCTTC
- | TRBJ2-2 | TRBV6-2/TRBV6-3 | many | CASSYSDNTGELFF | TGTGCCAGCAGTTACTCGGACAACACCGGGGAGCTGTTTTTT
- | TRBJ2-7 | TRBV28 | many | CASSPRTSYEQYF | TGTGCCAGCAGTCCCCGGACTTCCTACGAGCAGTACTTC
- | TRBJ2-2 | TRBV5-1 | many | CASSLVGSRAPGELFF | TGCGCCAGCAGCTTGGTTGGATCACGGGCCCCCGGGGAGCTGTTTTTT
TRBD1 | TRBJ2-1 | TRBV12-3/TRBV12-4 | many | CASSSNRGRNEQFF | TGTGCCAGCAGCTCGAACAGGGGGAGGAATGAGCAGTTCTTC
TRBD2 | TRBJ2-2 | TRBV4-2 | many | CASSSRGGNTGELFF | TGTGCCAGCAGCTCGCGGGGGGGTAACACCGGGGAGCTGTTTTTT
- | TRBJ2-2 | TRBV27 | many | CASSLRGSNTGELFF | TGTGCCAGCAGTTTAAGGGGGTCGAACACCGGGGAGCTGTTTTTT
TRBD1 | TRBJ2-3 | TRBV20-1 | medium-sized | CSADERGPGDTQYF | TGCAGTGCCGACGAGAGGGGGCCGGGAGATACGCAGTATTTT
- | TRBJ2-1 | TRBV20-1 | many | CSAPGYIYNEQFF | TGCAGTGCTCCGGGATATATTTACAATGAGCAGTTCTTC
- | TRBJ2-3 | TRBV5-1 | many | CASSLIAGTDTQYF | TGCGCCAGCAGCTTGATCGCAGGCACAGATACGCAGTATTTT
TRBD1 | TRBJ2-7 | TRBV7-9 | many | CASSLVGQGAYEQYF | TGTGCCAGCAGCTTAGTTGGACAGGGAGCCTACGAGCAGTACTTC
TRBD2 | TRBJ2-7 | TRBV3-1 | many | CASIDLAGGSYEQYF | TGTGCCAGCATCGATCTAGCGGGGGGTTCCTACGAGCAGTACTTC
- | TRBJ1-6 | TRBV19 | - | CASSIGDGYGNSPLHF | TGTGCCAGTAGTATCGGCGACGGATACGGTAATTCACCCCTCCACTTT
- | TRBJ2-6 | TRBV5-1 | many | CASSFLSGANVLTF | TGCGCCAGCTCGTTTCTCAGCGGAGCCAACGTCCTGACTTTC
- | TRBJ1-6 | TRBV9 | many | CASSVEQGPRHNSPLHF | TGTGCCAGCAGCGTAGAACAGGGCCCCCGTCATAATTCACCCCTCCACTTT
- | TRBJ2-5 | TRBV24-1 | many | CATSDFEGLSQETQYF | TGTGCCACCAGTGATTTTGAGGGCCTATCTCAAGAGACCCAGTACTTC
- | TRBJ1-2 | TRBV24-1 | few | CATSENSGGGGYTF | TGTGCCACCAGTGAAAACAGCGGGGGAGGAGGCTACACCTTC